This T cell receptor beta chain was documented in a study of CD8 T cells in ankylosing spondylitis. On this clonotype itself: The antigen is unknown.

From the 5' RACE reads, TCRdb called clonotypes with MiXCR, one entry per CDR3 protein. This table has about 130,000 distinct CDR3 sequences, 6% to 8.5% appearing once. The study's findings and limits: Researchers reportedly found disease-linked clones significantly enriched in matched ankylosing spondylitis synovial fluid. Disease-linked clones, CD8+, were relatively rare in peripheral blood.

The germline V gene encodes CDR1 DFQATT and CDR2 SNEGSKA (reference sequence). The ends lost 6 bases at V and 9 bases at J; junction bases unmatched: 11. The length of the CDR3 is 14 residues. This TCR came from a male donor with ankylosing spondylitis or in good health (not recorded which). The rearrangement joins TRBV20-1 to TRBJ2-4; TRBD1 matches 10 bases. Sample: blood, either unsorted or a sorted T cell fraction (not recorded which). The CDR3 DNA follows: TGCAGTGCCGGTGATGCCGGGACAGGGGCCATTCAGTACTTC. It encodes CSAGDAGTGAIQYF.